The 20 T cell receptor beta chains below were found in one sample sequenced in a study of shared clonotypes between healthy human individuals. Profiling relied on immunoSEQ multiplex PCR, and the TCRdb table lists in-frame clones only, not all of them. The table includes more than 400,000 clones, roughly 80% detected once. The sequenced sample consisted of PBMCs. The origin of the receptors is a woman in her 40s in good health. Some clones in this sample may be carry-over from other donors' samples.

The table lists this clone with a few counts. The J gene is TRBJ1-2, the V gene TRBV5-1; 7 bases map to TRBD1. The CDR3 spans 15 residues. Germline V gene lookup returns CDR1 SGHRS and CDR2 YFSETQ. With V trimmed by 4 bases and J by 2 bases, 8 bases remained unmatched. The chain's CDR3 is CASSVTTGSNYGYTF. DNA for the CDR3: TGCGCCAGCAGCGTAACGACAGGGTCAAACTATGGCTACACCTTC.

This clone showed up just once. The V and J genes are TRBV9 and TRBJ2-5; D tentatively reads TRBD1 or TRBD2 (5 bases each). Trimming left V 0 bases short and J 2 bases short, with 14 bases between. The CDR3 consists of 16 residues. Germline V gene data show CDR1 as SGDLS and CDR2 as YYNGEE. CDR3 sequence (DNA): TGTGCCAGCAGCGTAGTTGGGGGAGTAGATCAAGAGACCCAGTACTTC. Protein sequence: CASSVVGGVDQETQYF.

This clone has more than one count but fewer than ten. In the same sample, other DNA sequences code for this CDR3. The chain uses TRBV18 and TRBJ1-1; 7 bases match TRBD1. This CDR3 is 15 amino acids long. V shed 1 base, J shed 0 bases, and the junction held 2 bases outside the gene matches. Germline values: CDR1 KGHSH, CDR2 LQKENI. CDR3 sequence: CASSPRTGVNTEAFF. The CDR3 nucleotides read TGTGCCAGCTCACCACGTACAGGGGTGAACACTGAAGCTTTCTTT.

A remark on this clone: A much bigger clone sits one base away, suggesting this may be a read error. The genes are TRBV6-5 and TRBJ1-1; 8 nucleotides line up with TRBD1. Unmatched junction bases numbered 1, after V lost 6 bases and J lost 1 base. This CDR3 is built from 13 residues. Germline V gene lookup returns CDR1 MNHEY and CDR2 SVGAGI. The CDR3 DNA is TGTGCCAGCAGCGACAGGGGGAACACTGAAGCTTTCTTT. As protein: CASSDRGNTEAFF.

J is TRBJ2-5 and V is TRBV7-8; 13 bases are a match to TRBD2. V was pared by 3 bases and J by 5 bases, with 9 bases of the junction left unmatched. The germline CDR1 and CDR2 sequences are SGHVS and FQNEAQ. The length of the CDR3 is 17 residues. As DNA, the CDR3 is TGTGCCAGCAGCTTCGGGACTAGCGGGATTATCGCGGAGACCCAGTACTTC. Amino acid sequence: CASSFGTSGIIAETQYF.

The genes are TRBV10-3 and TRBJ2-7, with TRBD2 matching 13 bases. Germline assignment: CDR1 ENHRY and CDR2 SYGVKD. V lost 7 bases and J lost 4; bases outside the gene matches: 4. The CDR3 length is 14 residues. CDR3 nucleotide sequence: TGTGCCATCACCGCGACTAGCGGGAGGTACGAGCAGTACTTC. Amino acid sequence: CAITATSGRYEQYF.

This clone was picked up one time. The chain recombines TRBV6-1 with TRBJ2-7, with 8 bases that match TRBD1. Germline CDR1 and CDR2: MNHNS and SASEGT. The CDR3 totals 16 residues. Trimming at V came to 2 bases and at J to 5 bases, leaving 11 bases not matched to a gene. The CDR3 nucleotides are TGTGCCAGCAGTGAATTGCTTCGGCAGGGGGCCCACGAGCAGTACTTC. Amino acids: CASSELLRQGAHEQYF.

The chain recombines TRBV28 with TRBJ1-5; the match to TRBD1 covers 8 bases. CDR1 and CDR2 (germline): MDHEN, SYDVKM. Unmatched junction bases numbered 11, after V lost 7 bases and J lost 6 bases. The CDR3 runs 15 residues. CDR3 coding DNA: TGTGCCAGCAACCCACCGGACAGGGCGGCTCAGCCCCAGCATTTT. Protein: CASNPPDRAAQPQHF.

This chain's CDR3 is CASSLRQNYGYTF. The CDR3 nucleotides are TGTGCCAGCAGCTTAAGACAGAACTATGGCTACACCTTC. The rearrangement joins TRBV7-2 to TRBJ1-2; D is perhaps TRBD1 (5 bases). Germline CDR1 reads SGHTA; CDR2 reads FQGNSA. The germline V and J ends were trimmed by 2 bases and 2 bases, with 6 bases remaining between them. The CDR3 is 13 residues long.

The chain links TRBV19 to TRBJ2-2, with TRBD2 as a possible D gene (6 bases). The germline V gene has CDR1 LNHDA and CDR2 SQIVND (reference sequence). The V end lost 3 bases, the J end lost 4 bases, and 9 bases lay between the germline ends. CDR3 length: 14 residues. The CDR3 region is CASSMWRVTGELFF. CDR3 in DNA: TGTGCCAGTAGTATGTGGAGGGTCACCGGGGAGCTGTTTTTT. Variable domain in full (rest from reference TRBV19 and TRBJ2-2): DGGITQSPKYLFRKEGQNVTLSCEQNLNHDAMYWYRQDPGQGLRLIYYSQIVNDFQKGDIAEGYSVSREKKESFPLTVTSAQKNPTAFYLCASSMWRVTGELFFGEGSRLTVL.

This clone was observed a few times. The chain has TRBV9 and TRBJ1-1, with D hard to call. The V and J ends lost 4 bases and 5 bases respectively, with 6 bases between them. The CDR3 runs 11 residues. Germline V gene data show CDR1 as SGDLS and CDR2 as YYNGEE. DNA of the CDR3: TGTGCCAGCAGCCCTCAAACTGAAGCTTTCTTT. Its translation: CASSPQTEAFF.

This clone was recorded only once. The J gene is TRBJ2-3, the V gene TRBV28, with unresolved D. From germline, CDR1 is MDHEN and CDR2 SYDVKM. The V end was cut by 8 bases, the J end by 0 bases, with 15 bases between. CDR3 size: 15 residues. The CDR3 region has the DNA TGTGCCAGCGCCCCCGCCACCGCTAGCACAGATACGCAGTATTTT. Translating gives CASAPATASTDTQYF.

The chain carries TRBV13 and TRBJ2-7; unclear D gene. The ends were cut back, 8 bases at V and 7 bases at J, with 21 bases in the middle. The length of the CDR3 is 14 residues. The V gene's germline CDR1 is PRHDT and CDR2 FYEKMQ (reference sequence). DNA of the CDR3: TGTGCCAGCGCCATTTCGGCCCTACTAAGGGAGCAGTACTTC. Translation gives CASAISALLREQYF.

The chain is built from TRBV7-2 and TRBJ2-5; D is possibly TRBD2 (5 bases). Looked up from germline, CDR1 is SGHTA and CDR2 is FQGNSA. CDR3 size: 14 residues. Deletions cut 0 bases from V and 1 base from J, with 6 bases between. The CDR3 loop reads CASSLALGQETQYF. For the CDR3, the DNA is TGTGCCAGCAGCTTAGCACTAGGCCAAGAGACCCAGTACTTC.

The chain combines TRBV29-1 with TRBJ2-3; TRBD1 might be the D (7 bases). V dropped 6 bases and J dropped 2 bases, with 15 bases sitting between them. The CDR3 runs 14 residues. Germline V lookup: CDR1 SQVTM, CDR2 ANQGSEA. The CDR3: CSVEGQRITDTQYF. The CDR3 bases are TGCAGCGTGGAGGGACAGCGGATCACAGATACGCAGTATTTT.

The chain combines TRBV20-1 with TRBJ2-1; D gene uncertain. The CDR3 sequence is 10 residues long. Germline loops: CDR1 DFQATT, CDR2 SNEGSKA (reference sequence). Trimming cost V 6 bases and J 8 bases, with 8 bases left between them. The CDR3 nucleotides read TGCAGTGCGGCCAGGTATGAGCAGTTCTTC. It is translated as CSAARYEQFF.

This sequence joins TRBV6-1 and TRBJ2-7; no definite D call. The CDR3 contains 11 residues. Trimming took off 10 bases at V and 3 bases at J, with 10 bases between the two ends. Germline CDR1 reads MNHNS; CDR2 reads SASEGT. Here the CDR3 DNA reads TGTGCCACCCTTAGCTTCTACGAGCAGTACTTC. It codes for CATLSFYEQYF.

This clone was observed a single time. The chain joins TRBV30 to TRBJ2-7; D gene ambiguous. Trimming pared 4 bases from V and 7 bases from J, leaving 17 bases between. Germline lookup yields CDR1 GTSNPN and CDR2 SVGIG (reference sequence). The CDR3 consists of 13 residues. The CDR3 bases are TGTGCCTGGACCCCGGATGCTACTCGGGAGCAGTACTTC. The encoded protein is CAWTPDATREQYF.

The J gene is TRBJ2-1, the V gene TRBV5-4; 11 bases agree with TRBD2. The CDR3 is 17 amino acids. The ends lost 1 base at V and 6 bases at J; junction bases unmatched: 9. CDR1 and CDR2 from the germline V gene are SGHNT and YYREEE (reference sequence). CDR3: CASSLPVRSGRGNEQFF. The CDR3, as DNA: TGTGCCAGCAGCTTGCCGGTTCGTAGCGGGAGGGGCAATGAGCAGTTCTTC.

This CDR3 reads CASSLDGRGLTEAFF. CDR3 DNA: TGTGCCAGCAGCTTGGACGGCAGGGGGCTGACTGAAGCTTTCTTT. The chain combines TRBV5-4 with TRBJ1-1; 8 bases align to TRBD1. The CDR3 totals 15 residues. Trimming at V came to 0 bases and at J to 5 bases, leaving 6 bases not matched to a gene. CDR1 SGHNT and CDR2 YYREEE come from the germline V gene (reference sequence).